Described below is a single TCR beta chain sequence and its context. A second PCR, run for about 7 to 11 cycles, used a sample-barcoded 5' primer plus a J-beta primer mix. TCRdb reprocessed the 5' RACE reads via MiXCR and lists one record per CDR3 protein. The sample carries fewer than 1.5 million distinct CDR3 sequences, 42% recorded once. The sample belongs to a study of blood T cells in healthy people across ages. Germline trimming cut 5 bases from V and 5 bases from J; bases unmatched to any gene: 9. Germline V lookup: CDR1 SGHTA, CDR2 FQGNSA. The CDR3 is 15 amino acids. Sequencing was performed on blood. The sequence was collected from a woman under 30 in good health. V gene TRBV7-2 combines with J gene TRBJ2-1; 7 bases agree with TRBD1. The CDR3 DNA is TGTGCCAGCAGCATCTGGACAGGCAACAACAATGAGCAGTTCTTC. It yields the protein CASSIWTGNNNEQFF.